This is a list of T cell receptor beta chains from one sample in a study of T cell changes during pregnancy in multiple sclerosis. This table comes from immunoSEQ multiplex PCR, and its TCRdb copy is limited to in-frame clones, with some not included. The repertoire includes roughly 100,000 clones, around 91% of them detected once, and about 0.9% sits in the top ten. Sequenced here: peripheral blood, sampled after pregnancy. The receptors were sampled from a female donor with multiple sclerosis, enrolled in a pregnancy study. CDR3s include the opening cysteine and the closing phenylalanine or tryptophan. Expanded clones get a size class; other rows say once, few or many, or leave the size out.

clone size	V gene	J gene	CDR3 protein
NA	TRBV27	TRBJ2-7	CASSLLAGYEQYF
NA	TRBV13	TRBJ1-1	CASSLGLSPTEAFF
once	TRBV5-1	TRBJ2-7	CASSLTQTGHDYEQYF
NA	TRBV27	TRBJ2-7	CASSLGQLTYEQYF
NA	TRBV18	TRBJ1-5	CASSGDRNQPQHF
NA	TRBV5-1	TRBJ2-2	CASETESLTGELFF
once	TRBV7-2	TRBJ1-1	CASRDRANTEAFF
once	TRBV27	TRBJ1-1	CASSLRNREIPFF
NA	TRBV7-2	TRBJ2-7	CASSSLTSGVYEQYF
NA	TRBV10-1	TRBJ2-1	CASSESGTNEQFF
NA	TRBV7-6	TRBJ1-3	CASSLGTEYSGNTIYF
NA	TRBV19	TRBJ1-1	CASRDRGRGNTEAFF
NA	TRBV15	TRBJ1-2	CATSRDLPMAVLYGYTF
NA	TRBV19	TRBJ1-2	CASSTSGDYGYTF
NA	TRBV7-2	TRBJ1-1	CASSWQGQATNTEAFF
few	TRBV7-8	TRBJ2-5	CASGDRGRVEETQYF
once	TRBV29-1	TRBJ2-5	CSVTGLTQETQYF
NA	TRBV7-6	TRBJ2-2	CASSLASGGGWAGELFF
NA	TRBV11-2	TRBJ2-3	CASSLDPHLAGESTDTQYF
NA	TRBV10-3	TRBJ1-2	CAISGPRGADYGYTF
NA	TRBV6-6	TRBJ2-3	CASSYRRGGATDTQYF
NA	TRBV5-4	TRBJ2-4	CASSLGQGQDIQYF
few	TRBV6-5	TRBJ1-2	CASRLRVSRGYTF
NA	TRBV2	TRBJ2-2	CASSRQAVDGELFF
NA	TRBV9	TRBJ2-3	CASSPILTLSSGGAFDTQYF
once	TRBV7-2	TRBJ2-2	CASSQRGGGTGELFF
NA	TRBV6-1	TRBJ2-3	CASSDFGLSTDTQYF
NA	TRBV11-2	TRBJ2-2	CASSLRKGVLNTGELFF
NA	TRBV6-1	TRBJ2-7	CASSEMWTGFYEQYF
NA	TRBV27	TRBJ1-2	CASSLVGTGLYGYTF
few	TRBV9	TRBJ1-1	CASSAMTGAEAFF
NA	TRBV4-3	TRBJ2-7	CASSQDTGGRYEQYF